The clone carrying this T cell receptor beta chain has just one count. Its cognate antigen is unknown. Method: immunoSEQ multiplex PCR; TCRdb's copy keeps in-frame clones and lacks some. Of around 40,000 clones in the sample, over 80% were seen once. The sample belongs to a study of OX40 agonist ivuxolimab in advanced cancers. Whole-study results and caveats: Both blood CD4+ and CD8+ T cells showed clonal growth by week 6 at 0.1 to 3.0 mg/kg.

The V and J ends lost 8 bases and 3 bases respectively, with 18 bases between them. Germline CDR1 SEHNR, CDR2 FQNEAQ (reference sequence). The CDR3 has 15 amino acids. The source of this sequence is an adult with an advanced solid tumor such as melanoma, head and neck, liver or kidney cancer. V usage is TRBV7-9 and J usage is TRBJ2-3; tentatively, D is TRBD1 or TRBD2 (5 bases each). Sequencing used CD4+ or CD8+ T cells sorted from blood, obtained in a trial of the OX40 agonist ivuxolimab. The CDR3 DNA follows: TGTGCCAGCGGCCGATCGGGACGAAAAACAGATACGCAGTATTTT. Its translation is CASGRSGRKTDTQYF.